The 17 T cell receptor beta chains below come from one sample, sequenced in a study of T cell responses to AZD1222 COVID-19 vaccine. TCRdb's copy holds only in-frame clones and misses some; the assay was immunoSEQ multiplex PCR. The sample lists 95,000 or so clones; 85% to 90% were seen once. Source: peripheral blood, taken on day 0 of AZD1222 vaccination. Receptors originate from an adult in good health.

This clone showed up just a few times. CDR3 in DNA: TGTGCCAGCAGCTTAATGGGGTCCCAAAATTCACCCCTCCACTTT. Translated, it gives CASSLMGSQNSPLHF. This chain connects TRBV7-2 to TRBJ1-6; D not resolved. This CDR3 spans 15 amino acids. Trimming left V 2 bases short and J 7 bases short, with 12 bases between. Germline CDR1 is SGHTA and CDR2 is FQGNSA. The full variable domain, completed using reference TRBV7-2 and TRBJ1-6, is GAGVSQSPSNKVTEKGKDVELRCDPISGHTALYWYRQSLGQGLEFLIYFQGNSAPDKSGLPSDRFSAERTGGSVSTLTIQRTQQEDSAVYLCASSLMGSQNSPLHFGNGTRLTVT.

CDR3 in amino acids: CAWSAGQNTEAFF. The CDR3 DNA reads as TGTGCCTGGAGTGCAGGACAGAACACTGAAGCTTTCTTT. The gene calls are TRBV30 and TRBJ1-1, with a possible D match to TRBD1 (5 bases). This CDR3 is 13 amino acids long. The V end lost 1 base, the J end lost 1 base, and 7 bases lay between the germline ends. In germline, CDR1 is GTSNPN, CDR2 SVGIG (reference sequence). The complete variable domain, with remaining parts taken from reference TRBV30 and TRBJ1-1, reads SQTIHQWPATLVQPVGSPLSLECTVEGTSNPNLYWYRQAAGRGLQLLFYSVGIGQISSEVPQNLSASRPQDRQFILSSKKLLLSDSGFYLCAWSAGQNTEAFFGQGTRLTVV.

This clone has only one observation. The chain employs TRBV9 and TRBJ2-3; 7 bases are shared with TRBD2. The CDR3 extends over 14 amino acids. CDR1 is SGDLS and CDR2 is YYNGEE in the germline V gene. V shed 4 bases and J 4 bases; nucleotides not matched to a gene: 6. CDR3 sequence: CASSLRGGSDTQYF. Written as DNA, the CDR3 is TGTGCCAGCAGCTTACGCGGGGGTTCAGATACGCAGTATTTT.

The chain carries TRBV27 and TRBJ2-7, with TRBD1 matching 11 bases. This CDR3 has 14 amino acids. Germline V CDR1 and CDR2: MNHEY, SMNVEV (reference sequence). The junction had 8 bases not matched to a gene; V was cut back by 6 bases and J by 7 bases. Here the CDR3 reads CASRRGQGAQEQYF. The CDR3 DNA reads TGTGCCAGCAGGAGAGGACAGGGGGCCCAGGAGCAGTACTTC.

The V gene is TRBV7-6, the J gene TRBJ2-1; 14 nucleotides agree with TRBD2. The CDR3 is made up of 18 amino acids. Germline V gene sequence: CDR1 SGHVS, CDR2 FNYEAQ. With V trimmed by 4 bases and J by 2 bases, 7 bases remained unmatched. The CDR3 loop is CASSWTTSGGETYNEQFF. Here the CDR3 DNA reads TGTGCCAGCAGCTGGACGACTAGCGGGGGGGAAACCTACAATGAGCAGTTCTTC.

The chain has TRBV4-3 and TRBJ2-7; TRBD1 matches 7 bases. Germline loops: CDR1 LGHNA, CDR2 YSLEER. The CDR3 is 13 residues long. The V gene end was trimmed by 4 bases and the J gene end by 3 bases; junction bases not matched to a gene: 3. CDR3 sequence (DNA): TGCGCCAGCAGCCGGGACAGCTACTACGAGCAGTACTTC. Translated: CASSRDSYYEQYF.

The chain joins TRBV5-8 to TRBJ2-7; TRBD1 matches 12 bases. V shed 4 bases and J 4 bases; nucleotides not matched to a gene: 12. The length of the CDR3 is 17 residues. In germline, CDR1 is SGHTS, CDR2 YDEGEE. The CDR3 reads CASSRSPGQGAQYEQYF. The CDR3 bases are TGTGCCAGCAGCCGATCACCGGGACAGGGGGCGCAGTACGAGCAGTACTTC.

The rearrangement uses TRBV19 and TRBJ1-3; D not resolved. CDR3 length equals 12 residues. Between the trimmed V and J ends, which lost 3 bases and 4 bases, there was a span of 4 bases. In germline, CDR1 is LNHDA, CDR2 SQIVND (reference sequence). The CDR3 nucleotides are TGTGCCAGTAGTATCCCCGGAAACACCATATATTTT. Its protein is CASSIPGNTIYF.

The rearrangement uses TRBV5-1 and TRBJ2-3, with 13 bases aligning to TRBD2. The CDR3 loop spans 18 amino acids. Germline loops: CDR1 SGHRS, CDR2 YFSETQ. V was pared by 4 bases and J by 2 bases, with 10 bases of the junction left unmatched. The CDR3 sequence: CASSTGTSGITYTDTQYF. The DNA of the CDR3 is TGCGCCAGCAGCACCGGGACTAGCGGGATCACTTACACAGATACGCAGTATTTT.

The chain employs TRBV10-1 and TRBJ2-5; a possible D gene is TRBD2 (6 bases). In germline, CDR1 is WNHNN, CDR2 SYGVQD (reference sequence). The CDR3 loop spans 12 amino acids. V shed 3 bases and J shed 4 bases, with 6 bases lying between them. The CDR3, as DNA: TGCGCCAGCAGTGACGGGGGAGAGACCCAGTACTTC. This codes for CASSDGGETQYF.

This rearrangement joins TRBV2 to TRBJ1-5; 7 nucleotides match TRBD1. The V gene's germline CDR1 is SNHLY and CDR2 FYNNEI. V trimming: 7 bases; J trimming: 3 bases; junction bases outside the gene matches: 9. The length of the CDR3 is 15 residues. DNA for the CDR3: TGTGCCAGCACTAGTGACAGGGAGCCCAATCAGCCCCAGCATTTT. It yields the protein CASTSDREPNQPQHF.

This chain links TRBV10-2 with TRBJ2-7; 9 nucleotides line up with TRBD1. Germline CDR1 is WSHSY and CDR2 is SAAADI. This CDR3 has 15 amino acids. V gave up 8 bases and J gave up 4 bases; unmatched junction bases: 12. CDR3 protein: CASGRQGGTSYEQYF. CDR3 bases: TGCGCCAGCGGCCGACAGGGGGGAACTTCTTACGAGCAGTACTTC.

The chain joins TRBV11-3 to TRBJ1-1; no definite D call. The V gene's germline CDR1 is SGHNT and CDR2 YENEEA. The CDR3 loop spans 13 amino acids. Trimming took 2 bases from V and 5 from J, leaving 9 bases between them. DNA of the CDR3: TGTGCCAGCAGCTTATTTGAGGAGACTGAAGCTTTCTTT. This encodes CASSLFEETEAFF. Full variable domain (remainder filled in from reference TRBV11-3 and TRBJ1-1): EAGVVQSPRYKIIEKKQPVAFWCNPISGHNTLYWYLQNLGQGPELLIRYENEEAVDDSQLPKDRFSAERLKGVDSTLKIQPAELGDSAVYLCASSLFEETEAFFGQGTRLTVV.

The CDR3 DNA reads as TGTGCCATCAGTGAGGACAGGGAGCAGCCCCAGCATTTT. Its translation: CAISEDREQPQHF. This rearrangement joins TRBV10-3 to TRBJ1-5; 7 bases match TRBD1. The CDR3 sequence is 13 residues long. Trimming removed 2 bases from V and 7 bases from J; junction bases left unmatched: 2. Germline CDR1 reads ENHRY; CDR2 reads SYGVKD.

The chain has TRBV19 and TRBJ1-1, with D maybe TRBD1 (5 bases). The length of the CDR3 is 14 residues. Germline values: CDR1 LNHDA, CDR2 SQIVND (reference sequence). The V end lost 7 bases, the J end lost 2 bases, and 14 bases lay between the germline ends. The CDR3 coding sequence is TGTGCCAGTAAACGGGGCGAAATTAACACTGAAGCTTTCTTT. It translates to CASKRGEINTEAFF. Full variable domain (rest looked up from reference TRBV19 and TRBJ1-1): DGGITQSPKYLFRKEGQNVTLSCEQNLNHDAMYWYRQDPGQGLRLIYYSQIVNDFQKGDIAEGYSVSREKKESFPLTVTSAQKNPTAFYLCASKRGEINTEAFFGQGTRLTVV.

The chain joins TRBV5-1 to TRBJ1-2; no definite D call. CDR3 length: 14 amino acids. Trimming removed 4 bases from V and 2 bases from J, with 12 bases in between. From germline, CDR1 is SGHRS and CDR2 YFSETQ. The CDR3 nucleotides read TGCGCCAGCAGCCCCTCGACCGTGAACTATGGCTACACCTTC. It specifies CASSPSTVNYGYTF.

The gene calls are TRBV6-1 and TRBJ2-6; D remains unclear. CDR1 MNHNS and CDR2 SASEGT come from the germline V gene. Trimming pared 4 bases from V and 0 bases from J, leaving 10 bases between. The CDR3 extends over 16 amino acids. CDR3 protein: CASSVHPHSGANVLTF. CDR3 DNA sequence: TGTGCCAGCAGTGTCCACCCGCACTCTGGGGCCAACGTCCTGACTTTC.